Described below is a single TCR beta chain sequence and its context. In blood CD8+ and CD4+ T cells, TCR beta underwent sequencing. The CD8+ and CD4+ T cells were isolated magnetically using a negative isolation approach, whereas the TEMRA cells were enriched by FACS. The data originate from a study of CD8 T cells in Susac syndrome. When the RNA was reverse transcribed, random hexamers were used with an input of about 0.45 to 1 ug. MiXCR, run by TCRdb on the immunoSEQ multiplex PCR reads, gives a single entry per CDR3 protein. The data show around 140,000 distinct CDR3 sequences, roughly 94% seen once. Germline V CDR1 and CDR2: SGHAT, FQDESV (reference sequence). V shed 7 bases and J 0 bases; nucleotides not matched to a gene: 15. The CDR3 contains 17 residues.

The chain joins TRBV11-1 to TRBJ2-7; 7 bases are a match to TRBD1. Sequenced material: CD4+ T cells from PBMCs. The clonotype comes from a human donor in good health. Here the CDR3 DNA reads TGTGCCAGCACTCCCCGCGCAAGAGGGGGCCCCTCCTACGAGCAGTACTTC. The encoded protein is CASTPRARGGPSYEQYF.